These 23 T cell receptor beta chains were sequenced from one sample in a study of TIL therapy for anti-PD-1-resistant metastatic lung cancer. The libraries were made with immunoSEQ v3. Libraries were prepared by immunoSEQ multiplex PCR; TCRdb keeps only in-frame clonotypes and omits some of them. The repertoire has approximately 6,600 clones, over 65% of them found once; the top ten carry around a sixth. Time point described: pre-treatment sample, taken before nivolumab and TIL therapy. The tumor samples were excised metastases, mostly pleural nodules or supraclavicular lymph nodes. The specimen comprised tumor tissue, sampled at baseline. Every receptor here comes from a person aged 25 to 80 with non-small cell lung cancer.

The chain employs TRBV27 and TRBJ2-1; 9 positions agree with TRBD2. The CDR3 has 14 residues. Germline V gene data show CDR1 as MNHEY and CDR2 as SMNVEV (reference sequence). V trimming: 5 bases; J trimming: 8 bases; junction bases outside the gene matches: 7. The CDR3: CASSPGLASDEQFF. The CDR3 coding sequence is TGTGCCAGCAGTCCCGGACTAGCGAGCGATGAGCAGTTCTTC.

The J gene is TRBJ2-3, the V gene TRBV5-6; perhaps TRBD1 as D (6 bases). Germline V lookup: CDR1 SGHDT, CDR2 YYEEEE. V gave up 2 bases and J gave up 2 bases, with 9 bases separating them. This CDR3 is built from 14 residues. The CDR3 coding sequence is TGTGCCAGCAGCTTTGGGACACCCACAGATACGCAGTATTTT. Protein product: CASSFGTPTDTQYF.

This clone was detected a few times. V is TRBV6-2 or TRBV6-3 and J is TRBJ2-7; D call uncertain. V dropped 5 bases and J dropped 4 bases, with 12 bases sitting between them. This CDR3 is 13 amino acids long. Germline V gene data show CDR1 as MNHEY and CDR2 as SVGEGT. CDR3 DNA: TGTGCCAGCAGTAACGGAGCTGGGTACGAGCAGTACTTC. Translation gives CASSNGAGYEQYF.

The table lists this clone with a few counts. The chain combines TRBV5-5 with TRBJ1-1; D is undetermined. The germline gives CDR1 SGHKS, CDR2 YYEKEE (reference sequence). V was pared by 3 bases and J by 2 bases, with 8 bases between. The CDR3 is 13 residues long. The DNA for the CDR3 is TGTGCCAGCAGCTCTTACATAAACACTGAAGCTTTCTTT. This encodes CASSSYINTEAFF. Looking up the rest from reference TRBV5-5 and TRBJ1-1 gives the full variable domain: DAGVTQSPTHLIKTRGQQVTLRCSPISGHKSVSWYQQVLGQGPQFIFQYYEKEERGRGNFPDRFSARQFPNYSSELNVNALLLGDSALYLCASSSYINTEAFFGQGTRLTVV.

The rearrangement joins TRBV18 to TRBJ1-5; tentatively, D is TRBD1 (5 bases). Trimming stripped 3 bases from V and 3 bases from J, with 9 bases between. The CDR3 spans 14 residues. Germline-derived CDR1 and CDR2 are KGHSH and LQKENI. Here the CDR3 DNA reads TGTGCCAGCTCACCTACAGGACCCAATCAGCCCCAGCATTTT. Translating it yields CASSPTGPNQPQHF.

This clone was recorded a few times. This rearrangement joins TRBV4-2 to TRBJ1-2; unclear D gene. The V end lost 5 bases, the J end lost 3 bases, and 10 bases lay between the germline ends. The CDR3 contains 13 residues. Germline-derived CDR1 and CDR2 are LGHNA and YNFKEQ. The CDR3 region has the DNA TGTGCCAGCAGCTCACCCGGCTACTATGGCTACACCTTC. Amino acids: CASSSPGYYGYTF.

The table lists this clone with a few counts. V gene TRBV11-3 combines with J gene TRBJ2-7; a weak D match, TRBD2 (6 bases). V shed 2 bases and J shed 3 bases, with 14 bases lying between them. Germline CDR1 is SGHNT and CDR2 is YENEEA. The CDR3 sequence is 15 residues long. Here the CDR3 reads CASSLWDFQGYEQYV. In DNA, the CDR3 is TGTGCCAGCAGCTTATGGGACTTCCAAGGCTACGAGCAGTACGTC.

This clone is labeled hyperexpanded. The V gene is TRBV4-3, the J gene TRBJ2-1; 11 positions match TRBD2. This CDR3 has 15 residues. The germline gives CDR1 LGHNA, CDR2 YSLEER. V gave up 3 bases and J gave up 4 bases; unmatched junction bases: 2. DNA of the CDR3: TGCGCCAGCAGCCAGGGGACTAGCGGTTACAATGAGCAGTTCTTC. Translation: CASSQGTSGYNEQFF.

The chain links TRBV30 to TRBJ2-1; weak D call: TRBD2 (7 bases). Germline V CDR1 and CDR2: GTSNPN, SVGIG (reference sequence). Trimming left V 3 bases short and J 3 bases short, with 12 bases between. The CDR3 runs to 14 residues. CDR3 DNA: TGTGCCTGGAGGACGGGGGGCTACTACAATGAGCAGTTCTTC. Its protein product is CAWRTGGYYNEQFF.

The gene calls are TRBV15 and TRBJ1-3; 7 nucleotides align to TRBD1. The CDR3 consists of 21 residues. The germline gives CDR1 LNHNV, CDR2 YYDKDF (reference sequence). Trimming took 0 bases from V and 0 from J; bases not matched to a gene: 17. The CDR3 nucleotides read TGTGCCACCAGCAGAGACAAAAAGAGGACAGGACACCCGAGCTCTGGAAACACCATATATTTT. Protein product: CATSRDKKRTGHPSSGNTIYF. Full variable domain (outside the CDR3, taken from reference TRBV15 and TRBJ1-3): DAMVIQNPRYQVTQFGKPVTLSCSQTLNHNVMYWYQQKSSQAPKLLFHYYDKDFNNEADTPDNFQSRRPNTSFCFLDIRSPGLGDTAMYLCATSRDKKRTGHPSSGNTIYFGEGSWLTVV.

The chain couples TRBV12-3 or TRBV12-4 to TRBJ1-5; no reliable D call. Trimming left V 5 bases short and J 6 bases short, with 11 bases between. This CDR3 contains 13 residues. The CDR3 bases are TGTGCCAGCAGTCCCAATTCCGGTCAGCCCCAGCATTTT. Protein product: CASSPNSGQPQHF.

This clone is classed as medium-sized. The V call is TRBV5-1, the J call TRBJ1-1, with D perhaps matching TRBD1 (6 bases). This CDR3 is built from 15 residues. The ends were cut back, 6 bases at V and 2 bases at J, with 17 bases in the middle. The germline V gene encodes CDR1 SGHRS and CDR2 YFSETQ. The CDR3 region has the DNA TGCGCCAGCACCTATAGGGTGGGGGCCAACACTGAAGCTTTCTTT. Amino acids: CASTYRVGANTEAFF.

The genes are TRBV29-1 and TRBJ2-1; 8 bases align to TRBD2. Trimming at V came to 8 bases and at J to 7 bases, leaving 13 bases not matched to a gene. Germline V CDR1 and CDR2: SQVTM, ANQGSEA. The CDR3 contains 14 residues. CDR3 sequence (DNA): TGCAGCTTTGCCTGGAGCGGGAGAGGAAATGAGCAGTTCTTC. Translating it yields CSFAWSGRGNEQFF.

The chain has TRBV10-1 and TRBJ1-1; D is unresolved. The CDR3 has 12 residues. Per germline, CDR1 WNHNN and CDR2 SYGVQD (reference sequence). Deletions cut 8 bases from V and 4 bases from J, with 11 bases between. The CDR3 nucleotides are TGCGCCAGCGGCCCCCCGGGCACTGAAGCTTTCTTT. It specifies CASGPPGTEAFF.

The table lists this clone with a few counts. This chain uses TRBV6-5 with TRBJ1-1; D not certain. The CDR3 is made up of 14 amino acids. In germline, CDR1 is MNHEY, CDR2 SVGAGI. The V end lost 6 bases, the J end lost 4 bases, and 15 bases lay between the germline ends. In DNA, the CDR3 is TGTGCCAGCAGCCGCCTAGGAAAAACCACTGAAGCTTTCTTT. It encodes CASSRLGKTTEAFF.

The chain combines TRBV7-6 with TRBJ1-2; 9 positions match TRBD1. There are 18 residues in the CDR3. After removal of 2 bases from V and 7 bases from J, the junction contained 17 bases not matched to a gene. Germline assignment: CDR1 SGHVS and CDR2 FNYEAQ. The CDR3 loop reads CASSLRTGAFSELVGYTF. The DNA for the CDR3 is TGTGCCAGCAGCTTACGGACAGGGGCCTTCTCTGAATTGGTTGGCTACACCTTC.

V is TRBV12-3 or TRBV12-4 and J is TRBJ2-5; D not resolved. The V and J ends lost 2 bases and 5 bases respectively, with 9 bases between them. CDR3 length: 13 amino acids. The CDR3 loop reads CASSLMPGETQYF. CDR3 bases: TGTGCCAGCAGTTTAATGCCCGGGGAGACCCAGTACTTC.

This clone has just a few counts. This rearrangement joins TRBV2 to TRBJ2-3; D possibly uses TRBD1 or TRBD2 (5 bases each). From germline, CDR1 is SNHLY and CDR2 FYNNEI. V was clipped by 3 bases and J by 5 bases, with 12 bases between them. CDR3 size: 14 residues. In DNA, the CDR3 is TGTGCCAGCAGTGATCGCCGGGGCGGAGATACGCAGTATTTT. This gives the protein CASSDRRGGDTQYF.

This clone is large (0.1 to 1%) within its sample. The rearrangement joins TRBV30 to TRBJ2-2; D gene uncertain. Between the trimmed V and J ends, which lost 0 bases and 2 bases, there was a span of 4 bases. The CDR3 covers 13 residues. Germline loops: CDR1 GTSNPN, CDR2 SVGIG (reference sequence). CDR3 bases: TGTGCCTGGAGTGTAATCAACACCGGGGAGCTGTTTTTT. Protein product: CAWSVINTGELFF.

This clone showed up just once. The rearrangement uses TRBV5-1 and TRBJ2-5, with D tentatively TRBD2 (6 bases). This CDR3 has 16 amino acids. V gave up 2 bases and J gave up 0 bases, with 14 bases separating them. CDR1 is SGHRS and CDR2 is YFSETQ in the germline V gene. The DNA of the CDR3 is TGCGCCAGCAGCTTCTGGAACGGGGGTTACCAAGAGACCCAGTACTTC. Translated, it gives CASSFWNGGYQETQYF.

This CDR3 is CASSQESRGTRVSGNTIYF. CDR3 DNA: TGCGCCAGCAGCCAAGAGAGTCGAGGGACCCGCGTCTCTGGAAACACCATATATTTT. The chain carries TRBV4-1 and TRBJ1-3; possible D gene TRBD1, 5 bases. V lost 0 bases and J 0 bases, leaving 18 bases between the germline ends. Per germline, CDR1 MGHRA and CDR2 YSYEKL. CDR3 length: 19 amino acids.

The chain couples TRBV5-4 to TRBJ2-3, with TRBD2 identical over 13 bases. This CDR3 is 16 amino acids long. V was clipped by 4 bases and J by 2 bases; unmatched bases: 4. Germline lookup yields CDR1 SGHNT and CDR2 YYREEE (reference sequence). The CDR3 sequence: CASSGGLAGITDTQYF. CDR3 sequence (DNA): TGTGCCAGCAGCGGGGGACTAGCGGGGATCACAGATACGCAGTATTTT.

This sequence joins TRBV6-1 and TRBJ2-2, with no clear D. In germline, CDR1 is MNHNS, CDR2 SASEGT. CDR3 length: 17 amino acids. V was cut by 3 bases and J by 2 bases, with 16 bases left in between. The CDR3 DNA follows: TGTGCCAGCAGTGACTTAGCCAGTTTCCCAAACACCGGGGAGCTGTTTTTT. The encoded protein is CASSDLASFPNTGELFF.